The 22 T cell receptor beta chains given below trace back to one sample, sequenced in a study of T cells in localized non-small cell lung cancer. TCRdb keeps only in-frame clones here, not all; method: immunoSEQ multiplex PCR. The data contain about 24,000 clones, about 80% of them singletons. The sequencing here drew on PBMCs, taken before any cancer treatment. The receptors stem from a man aged 35-75 years with stage II lung adenocarcinoma.

In its sample, this clone was seen a few times. The J gene is TRBJ2-2, the V gene TRBV2; no clear D gene. From germline, CDR1 is SNHLY and CDR2 FYNNEI. V gave up 7 bases and J gave up 2 bases, with 8 bases separating them. The CDR3 totals 13 residues. The CDR3 here is CASTELNTGELFF. In DNA form, the CDR3 reads TGTGCCAGCACAGAACTAAACACCGGGGAGCTGTTTTTT.

The V call is TRBV7-6, the J call TRBJ2-3, with TRBD2 identical over 12 bases. The CDR3 covers 16 residues. In germline, CDR1 is SGHVS, CDR2 FNYEAQ. Trimming at V came to 5 bases and at J to 2 bases, leaving 5 bases not matched to a gene. The CDR3 nucleotides read TGTGCCAGCAGCCTTTGGACTAGCGGGACCACAGATACGCAGTATTTT. Its translation: CASSLWTSGTTDTQYF.

The chain employs TRBV30 and TRBJ2-7, with 8 bases that match TRBD1. The CDR3 is 15 residues long. V shed 3 bases and J 5 bases; nucleotides not matched to a gene: 12. Per the germline V gene, CDR1 is GTSNPN and CDR2 is SVGIG (reference sequence). CDR3 loop: CAWRVLRDRYDEQYF. The CDR3 nucleotides are TGTGCCTGGAGAGTCCTCCGGGACAGGTATGACGAGCAGTACTTC. The full variable domain, with the rest looked up from reference TRBV30 and TRBJ2-7, is SQTIHQWPATLVQPVGSPLSLECTVEGTSNPNLYWYRQAAGRGLQLLFYSVGIGQISSEVPQNLSASRPQDRQFILSSKKLLLSDSGFYLCAWRVLRDRYDEQYFGPGTRLTVT.

The chain joins TRBV10-3 to TRBJ1-5, with a weak D call TRBD1 (6 bases). In germline, CDR1 is ENHRY, CDR2 SYGVKD. The CDR3 spans 15 residues. Trimming left V 0 bases short and J 7 bases short, with 13 bases between. The CDR3 protein is CAISESRQVGQPQHF. The CDR3 DNA reads as TGTGCCATCAGTGAGTCTCGACAGGTAGGACAGCCCCAGCATTTT.

In nucleotides, the CDR3 is TGCGCCAGCAGCGTCGGGACAGGGGTTCAGCCCCAGCATTTT. This translates into CASSVGTGVQPQHF. The gene calls are TRBV5-1 and TRBJ1-5; 10 bases fit TRBD1. CDR1 and CDR2 from the germline V gene are SGHRS and YFSETQ. This CDR3 has 14 residues. J was trimmed by 6 bases and V by 4 bases; bases with no gene match: 4.

The chain joins TRBV25-1 to TRBJ2-1; 7 bases agree with TRBD1. The CDR3 consists of 18 residues. The V gene end was trimmed by 3 bases and the J gene end by 0 bases; junction bases not matched to a gene: 11. The germline gives CDR1 MGHDK, CDR2 SYGVNS. The CDR3 here is CASSDRPRTGSSYNEQFF. CDR3 DNA: TGTGCCAGCAGTGACCGGCCTCGGACAGGAAGCTCCTACAATGAGCAGTTCTTC.

This chain uses TRBV6-1 with TRBJ2-2; D ambiguous. The V end was cut by 6 bases, the J end by 3 bases, with 8 bases between. The CDR3 has 13 amino acids. Germline assignment: CDR1 MNHNS and CDR2 SASEGT. The CDR3 reads CASRVAYTGELFF. CDR3 sequence (DNA): TGTGCCAGCAGGGTGGCCTACACCGGGGAGCTGTTTTTT.

The chain couples TRBV5-1 to TRBJ2-1, with 7 bases lining up with TRBD1. The CDR3 is 15 residues long. J was trimmed by 0 bases and V by 4 bases; bases with no gene match: 4. Germline V lookup: CDR1 SGHRS, CDR2 YFSETQ. CDR3 DNA: TGCGCCAGCAGCGTGGGACAGAACTCCTACAATGAGCAGTTCTTC. It yields the protein CASSVGQNSYNEQFF. The entire variable domain, with the rest obtained from reference TRBV5-1 and TRBJ2-1, is as follows: KAGVTQTPRYLIKTRGQQVTLSCSPISGHRSVSWYQQTPGQGLQFLFEYFSETQRNKGNFPGRFSGRQFSNSRSEMNVSTLELGDSALYLCASSVGQNSYNEQFFGPGTRLTVL.

The genes are TRBV15 and TRBJ1-3; D not certain. This CDR3 spans 14 amino acids. Per germline, CDR1 LNHNV and CDR2 YYDKDF (reference sequence). The V and J ends lost 0 bases and 0 bases respectively, with 3 bases between them. The CDR3 DNA is TGTGCCACCAGCAGAGATCCCTCTGGAAACACCATATATTTT. The encoded protein is CATSRDPSGNTIYF.

J is TRBJ2-5 and V is TRBV30, with D possibly matching TRBD2 (5 bases). Germline-derived CDR1 and CDR2 are GTSNPN and SVGIG (reference sequence). Trimming removed 0 bases at V and 4 bases at J, with 6 bases between. This CDR3 region has 12 residues. CDR3 amino acids: CAWSVRGETQYF. CDR3 nucleotide sequence: TGTGCCTGGAGTGTACGGGGAGAGACCCAGTACTTC.

The rearrangement links TRBV11-3 to TRBJ2-1; no clear D gene. CDR3 length: 12 residues. CDR1 and CDR2 (germline): SGHNT, YENEEA. Trimming stripped 0 bases from V and 13 bases from J, with 10 bases between. This CDR3 reads CASSLEGPIQFF. The CDR3 bases are TGTGCCAGCAGCTTAGAAGGACCTATCCAGTTCTTC.

This clone was seen more than once but under ten times. The chain recombines TRBV2 with TRBJ2-1; D is unresolved. CDR3 size: 14 residues. V lost 10 bases and J 1 base, leaving 14 bases between the germline ends. Germline V CDR1 and CDR2: SNHLY, FYNNEI. The CDR3 DNA is TGTGCCACAAGCAGGACCGCTTCCTACAATGAGCAGTTCTTC. Translation: CATSRTASYNEQFF.

The gene calls are TRBV7-9 and TRBJ1-1; D gene ambiguous. This CDR3 region has 13 residues. The V end was cut by 1 base, the J end by 7 bases, with 10 bases between. Germline V gene data show CDR1 as SEHNR and CDR2 as FQNEAQ (reference sequence). CDR3 in amino acids: CASSLGNGREAFF. Here the CDR3 DNA reads TGTGCCAGCAGCTTAGGGAACGGACGTGAAGCTTTCTTT.

The chain uses TRBV5-1 and TRBJ1-4, with 9 nucleotides matching TRBD1. Germline CDR1 SGHRS, CDR2 YFSETQ. CDR3 length: 17 amino acids. J gave up 2 bases and V 4 bases, and 9 bases lay outside the gene matches. CDR3 sequence reads: CASSTGQGRPTNEKLFF. The CDR3 DNA is TGCGCCAGCAGCACGGGACAGGGAAGACCCACTAATGAAAAACTGTTTTTT.

This chain links TRBV6-5 with TRBJ2-7; D perhaps matches TRBD2 (7 bases). Trimming shortened V by 0 bases and J by 5 bases, and 11 bases separated the two germline ends. CDR3 length equals 14 residues. CDR1 and CDR2 (germline): MNHEY, SVGAGI. As DNA, the CDR3 is TGTGCCAGCAGTTACTCTACAGGGAGGGACGAGCAGTACTTC. Translation gives CASSYSTGRDEQYF.

The rearrangement joins TRBV11-2 to TRBJ2-5; the D gene is possibly TRBD1 (5 bases). Deletions cut 1 base from V and 5 bases from J, with 14 bases between. CDR1 is SGHAT, CDR2 FQNNGV, per germline. The CDR3 is 15 residues long. The CDR3 DNA reads TGTGCCAGCAGCTTAGGAGGCAGGGATAGCGAGACCCAGTACTTC. Its protein product is CASSLGGRDSETQYF.

The V gene is TRBV30, the J gene TRBJ2-1; no clear D gene. V dropped 2 bases and J dropped 3 bases, with 8 bases sitting between them. Germline assignment: CDR1 GTSNPN and CDR2 SVGIG (reference sequence). The CDR3 covers 13 residues. CDR3 sequence: CAWSREIYNEQFF. DNA for the CDR3: TGTGCCTGGAGTAGGGAAATCTACAATGAGCAGTTCTTC. The full variable domain, completed using reference TRBV30 and TRBJ2-1, is SQTIHQWPATLVQPVGSPLSLECTVEGTSNPNLYWYRQAAGRGLQLLFYSVGIGQISSEVPQNLSASRPQDRQFILSSKKLLLSDSGFYLCAWSREIYNEQFFGPGTRLTVL.

J is TRBJ2-1 and V is TRBV19; D is unclear. This CDR3 comprises 15 residues. CDR1 and CDR2 (germline): LNHDA, SQIVND (reference sequence). V lost 6 bases, J lost 0 bases, and 12 bases lay in between. The CDR3 DNA follows: TGTGCCAGTAGACATGACTCTAGCTCCTACAATGAGCAGTTCTTC. It encodes CASRHDSSSYNEQFF.

The DNA of the CDR3 is TGTGCCAGCTCACGCTCCCCCCAGGCCACAGATACGCAGTATTTT. Translation: CASSRSPQATDTQYF. The rearrangement joins TRBV18 to TRBJ2-3; D remains ambiguous. Germline V gene lookup returns CDR1 KGHSH and CDR2 LQKENI. The ends were cut back, 4 bases at V and 2 bases at J, with 13 bases in the middle. The CDR3 consists of 15 residues.

This chain uses TRBV6-1 with TRBJ2-7; the D gene could be TRBD1 or TRBD2 (5 bases each). The germline V and J ends were trimmed by 1 base and 3 bases, with 10 bases remaining between them. The germline V gene encodes CDR1 MNHNS and CDR2 SASEGT. The length of the CDR3 is 14 residues. CDR3 in DNA: TGTGCCAGCAGTGAAGGGGGGACCCACTACGAGCAGTACTTC. This encodes CASSEGGTHYEQYF.

Here the CDR3 DNA reads TGTGCCAGCAGCGTAGGGAGCGGGGGGGCGGATGAGCAGTTCTTC. Protein sequence: CASSVGSGGADEQFF. V is TRBV9 and J is TRBJ2-1; 10 bases map to TRBD2. CDR1 SGDLS and CDR2 YYNGEE come from the germline V gene. V lost 0 bases to trimming and J lost 8 bases; unmatched junction nucleotides: 5. This CDR3 contains 15 residues.

This clone has a single count. The chain links TRBV4-3 to TRBJ1-2, with D hard to call. This CDR3 is 13 amino acids long. Germline V CDR1 and CDR2: LGHNA, YSLEER. V was pared by 6 bases and J by 2 bases, with 10 bases between. CDR3 in DNA: TGCGCCAGCAGGAGCGGGGAGAACTATGGCTACACCTTC. It is translated as CASRSGENYGYTF.